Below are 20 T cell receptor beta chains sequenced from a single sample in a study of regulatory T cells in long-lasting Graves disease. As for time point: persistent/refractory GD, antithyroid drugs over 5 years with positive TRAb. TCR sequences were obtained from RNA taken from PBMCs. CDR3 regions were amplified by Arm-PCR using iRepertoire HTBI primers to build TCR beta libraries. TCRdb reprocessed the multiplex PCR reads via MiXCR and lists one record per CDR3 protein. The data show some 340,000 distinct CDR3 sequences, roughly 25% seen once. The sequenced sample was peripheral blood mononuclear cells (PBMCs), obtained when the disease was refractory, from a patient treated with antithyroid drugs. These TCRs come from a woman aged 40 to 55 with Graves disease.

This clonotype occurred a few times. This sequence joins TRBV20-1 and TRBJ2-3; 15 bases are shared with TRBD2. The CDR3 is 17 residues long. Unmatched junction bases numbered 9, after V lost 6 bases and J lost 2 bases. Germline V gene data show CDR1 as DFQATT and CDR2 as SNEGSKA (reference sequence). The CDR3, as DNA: TGCAGTGCCAGGACTAGCGGGAGGGCCTCAATCACAGATACGCAGTATTTT. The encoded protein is CSARTSGRASITDTQYF.

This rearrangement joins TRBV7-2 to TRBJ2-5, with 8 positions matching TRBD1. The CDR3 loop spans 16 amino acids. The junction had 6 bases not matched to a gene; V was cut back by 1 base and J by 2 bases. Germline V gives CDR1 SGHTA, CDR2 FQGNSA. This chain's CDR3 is CASSLVYWTGQETQYF. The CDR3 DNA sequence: TGTGCCAGCAGCTTAGTTTACTGGACAGGGCAAGAGACCCAGTACTTC.

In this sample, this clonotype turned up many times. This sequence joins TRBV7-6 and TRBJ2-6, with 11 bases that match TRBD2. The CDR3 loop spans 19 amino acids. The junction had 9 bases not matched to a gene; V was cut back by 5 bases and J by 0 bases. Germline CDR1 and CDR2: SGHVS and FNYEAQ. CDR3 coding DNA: TGTGCCAGCAGCACGTCACCGGGACTAGCGGCCTCTGGGGCCAACGTCCTGACTTTC. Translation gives CASSTSPGLAASGANVLTF.

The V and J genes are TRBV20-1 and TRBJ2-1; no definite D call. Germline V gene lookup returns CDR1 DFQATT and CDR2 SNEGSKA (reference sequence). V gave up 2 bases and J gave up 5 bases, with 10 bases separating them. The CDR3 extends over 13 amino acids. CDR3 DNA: TGCAGTGCTAGAATTTCGGACCACAATGAGCAGTTCTTC. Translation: CSARISDHNEQFF.

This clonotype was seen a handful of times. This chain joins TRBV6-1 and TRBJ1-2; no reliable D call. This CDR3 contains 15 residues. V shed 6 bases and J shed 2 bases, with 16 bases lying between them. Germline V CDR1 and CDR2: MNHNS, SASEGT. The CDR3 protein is CASRESLVPNYGYTF. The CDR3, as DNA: TGTGCCAGCAGGGAGAGTTTAGTGCCGAACTATGGCTACACCTTC.

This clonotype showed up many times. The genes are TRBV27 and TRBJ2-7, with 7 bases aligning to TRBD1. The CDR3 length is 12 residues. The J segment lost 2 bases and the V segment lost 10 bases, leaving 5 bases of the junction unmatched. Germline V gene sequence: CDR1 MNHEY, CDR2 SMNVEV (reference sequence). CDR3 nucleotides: TGTGCCAAAGACAGGGTTCCCTACGAGCAGTACTTC. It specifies CAKDRVPYEQYF.

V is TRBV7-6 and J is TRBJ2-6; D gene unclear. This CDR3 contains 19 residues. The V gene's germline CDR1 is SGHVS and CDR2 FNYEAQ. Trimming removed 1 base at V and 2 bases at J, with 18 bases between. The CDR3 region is CASSLVSPDGAPGANVLTF. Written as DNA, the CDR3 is TGTGCCAGCAGCTTAGTAAGTCCGGACGGAGCGCCTGGGGCCAACGTCCTGACTTTC.

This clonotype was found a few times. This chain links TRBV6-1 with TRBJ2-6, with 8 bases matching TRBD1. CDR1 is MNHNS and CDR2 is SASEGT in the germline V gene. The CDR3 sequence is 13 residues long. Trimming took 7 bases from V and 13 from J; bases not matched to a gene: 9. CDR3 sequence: CASNDRGSRVLTF. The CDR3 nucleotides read TGTGCCAGCAACGACAGGGGAAGCAGGGTCCTGACTTTC.

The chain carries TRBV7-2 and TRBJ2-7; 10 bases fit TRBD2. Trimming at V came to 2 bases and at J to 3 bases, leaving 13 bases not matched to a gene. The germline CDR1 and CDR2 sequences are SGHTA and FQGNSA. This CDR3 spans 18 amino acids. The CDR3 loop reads CASSLTSTLSGRLYEQYF. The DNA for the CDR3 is TGTGCCAGCAGCTTAACGTCGACGCTTAGCGGGAGGCTCTACGAGCAGTACTTC.

The CDR3 nucleotides are TGTGCCAGCAGTTCACAGGGGGCTAGCACAGATACGCAGTATTTT. As protein: CASSSQGASTDTQYF. The rearrangement uses TRBV7-9 and TRBJ2-3; 9 bases line up with TRBD1. The CDR3 covers 15 residues. Germline trimming cut 6 bases from V and 0 bases from J; bases unmatched to any gene: 4. Per the germline V gene, CDR1 is SEHNR and CDR2 is FQNEAQ (reference sequence).

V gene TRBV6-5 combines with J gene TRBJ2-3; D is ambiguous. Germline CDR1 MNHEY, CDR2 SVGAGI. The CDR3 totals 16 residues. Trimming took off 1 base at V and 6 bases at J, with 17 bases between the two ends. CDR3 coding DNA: TGTGCCAGCAGTTACTTGGGCAACCGGCAGATTGATACGCAGTATTTT. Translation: CASSYLGNRQIDTQYF.

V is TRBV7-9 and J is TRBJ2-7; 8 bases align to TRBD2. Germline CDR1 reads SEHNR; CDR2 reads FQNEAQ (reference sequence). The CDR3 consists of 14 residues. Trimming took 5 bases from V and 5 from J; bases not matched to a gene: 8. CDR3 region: CASSPGLASNEQYF. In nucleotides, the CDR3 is TGTGCCAGCAGCCCAGGACTAGCTTCGAACGAGCAGTACTTC.

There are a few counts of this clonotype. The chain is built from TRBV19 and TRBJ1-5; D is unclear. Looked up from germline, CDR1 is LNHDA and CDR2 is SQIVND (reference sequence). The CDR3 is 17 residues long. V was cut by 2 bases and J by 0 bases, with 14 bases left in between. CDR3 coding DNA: TGTGCCAGTAGTATAAGCTGGGCAGACTCTAGCAATCAGCCCCAGCATTTT. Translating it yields CASSISWADSSNQPQHF.

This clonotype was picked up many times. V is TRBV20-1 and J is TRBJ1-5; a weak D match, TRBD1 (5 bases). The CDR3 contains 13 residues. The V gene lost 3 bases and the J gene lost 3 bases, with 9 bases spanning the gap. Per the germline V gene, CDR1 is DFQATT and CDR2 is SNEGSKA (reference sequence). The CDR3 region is CSASQGFNQPQHF. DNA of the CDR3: TGCAGTGCTAGTCAGGGTTTCAATCAGCCCCAGCATTTT.

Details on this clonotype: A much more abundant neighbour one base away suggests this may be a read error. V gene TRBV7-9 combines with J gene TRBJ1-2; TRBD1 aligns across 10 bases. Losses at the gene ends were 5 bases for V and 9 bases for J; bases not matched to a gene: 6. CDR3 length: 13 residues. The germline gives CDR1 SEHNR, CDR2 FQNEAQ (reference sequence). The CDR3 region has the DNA TGTGCCAGCAGCGGTGACAGGGGGCTTAGCTACACCTTC. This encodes CASSGDRGLSYTF.

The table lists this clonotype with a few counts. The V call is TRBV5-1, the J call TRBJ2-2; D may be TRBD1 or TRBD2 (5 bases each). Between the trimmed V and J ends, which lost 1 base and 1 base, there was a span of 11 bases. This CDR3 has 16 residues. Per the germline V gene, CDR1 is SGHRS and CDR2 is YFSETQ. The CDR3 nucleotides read TGCGCCAGCAGCTTGTTGGGGGTTTTGAACACCGGGGAGCTGTTTTTT. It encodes CASSLLGVLNTGELFF. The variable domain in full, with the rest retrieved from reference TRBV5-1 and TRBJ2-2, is KAGVTQTPRYLIKTRGQQVTLSCSPISGHRSVSWYQQTPGQGLQFLFEYFSETQRNKGNFPGRFSGRQFSNSRSEMNVSTLELGDSALYLCASSLLGVLNTGELFFGEGSRLTVL.

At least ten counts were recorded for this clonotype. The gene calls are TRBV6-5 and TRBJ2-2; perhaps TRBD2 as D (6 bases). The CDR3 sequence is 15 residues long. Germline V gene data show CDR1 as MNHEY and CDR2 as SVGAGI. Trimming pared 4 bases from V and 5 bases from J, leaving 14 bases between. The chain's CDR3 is CASSSTRFGTGELFF. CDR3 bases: TGTGCCAGCAGTTCGACTAGATTTGGTACCGGGGAGCTGTTTTTT.

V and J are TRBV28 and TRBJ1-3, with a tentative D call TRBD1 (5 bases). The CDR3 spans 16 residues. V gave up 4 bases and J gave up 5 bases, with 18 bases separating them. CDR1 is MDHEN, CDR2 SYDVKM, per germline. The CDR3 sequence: CASSSYSAGSRNTIYF. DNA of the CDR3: TGTGCCAGCAGTTCCTACAGTGCAGGGTCTCGAAACACCATATATTTT.

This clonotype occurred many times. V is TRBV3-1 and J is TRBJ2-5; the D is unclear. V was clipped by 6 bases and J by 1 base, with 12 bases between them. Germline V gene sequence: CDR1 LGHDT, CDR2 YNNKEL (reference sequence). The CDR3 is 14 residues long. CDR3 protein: CASSLLRGQETQYF. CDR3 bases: TGTGCCAGCAGTTTACTGCGTGGCCAAGAGACCCAGTACTTC.

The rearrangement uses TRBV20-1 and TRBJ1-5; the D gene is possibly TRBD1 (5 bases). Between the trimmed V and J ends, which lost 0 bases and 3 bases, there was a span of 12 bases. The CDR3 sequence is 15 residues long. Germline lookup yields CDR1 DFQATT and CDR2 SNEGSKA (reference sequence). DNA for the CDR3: TGCAGTGCTAGAGATCTGGGAGGGGTCAATCAGCCCCAGCATTTT. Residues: CSARDLGGVNQPQHF.